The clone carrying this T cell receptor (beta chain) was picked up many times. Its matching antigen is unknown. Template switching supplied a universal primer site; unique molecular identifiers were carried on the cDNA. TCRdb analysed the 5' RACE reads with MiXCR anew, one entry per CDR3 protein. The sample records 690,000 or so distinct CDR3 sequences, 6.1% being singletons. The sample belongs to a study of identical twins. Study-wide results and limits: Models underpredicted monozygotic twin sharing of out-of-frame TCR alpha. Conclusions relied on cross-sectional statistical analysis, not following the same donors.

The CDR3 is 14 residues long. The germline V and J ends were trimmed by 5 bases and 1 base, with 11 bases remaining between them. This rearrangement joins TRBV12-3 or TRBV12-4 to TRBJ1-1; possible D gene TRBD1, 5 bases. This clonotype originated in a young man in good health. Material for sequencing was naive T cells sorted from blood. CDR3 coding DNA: TGTGCCAGCAGTCTAAGGACACCGAACACTGAAGCTTTCTTT. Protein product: CASSLRTPNTEAFF.